These 11 T cell receptor beta chains were all obtained from the same sample, sequenced in a study of blood T cell repertoires in COVID-19. Produced via immunoSEQ multiplex PCR; TCRdb's table is partial and in-frame only. Of around 210,000 clones in the sample, 65% to 90% are singletons; the top ten hold 5% to 6.5%. The sequenced sample consisted of peripheral blood. Source of these receptors: a man aged 45 to 65 with COVID-19, enrolled during active disease.

This rearrangement joins TRBV2 to TRBJ1-4; D is perhaps TRBD1 (5 bases). CDR3 length: 15 residues. Germline CDR1 is SNHLY and CDR2 is FYNNEI. Trimming stripped 2 bases from V and 5 bases from J, with 12 bases between. The CDR3 nucleotides are TGTGCCAGCAGTGAATCTGGGGCATGGAATGAAAAACTGTTTTTT. It codes for CASSESGAWNEKLFF. Full variable domain (rest looked up from reference TRBV2 and TRBJ1-4): EPEVTQTPSHQVTQMGQEVILRCVPISNHLYFYWYRQILGQKVEFLVSFYNNEISEKSEIFDDQFSVERPDGSNFTLKIRSTKLEDSAMYFCASSESGAWNEKLFFGSGTQLSVL.

The chain has TRBV11-2 and TRBJ2-1, with D uncertain. Germline V lookup: CDR1 SGHAT, CDR2 FQNNGV. CDR3 size: 11 residues. V was trimmed by 2 bases and J by 9 bases, leaving 5 bases between them. CDR3 region: CASSLLSEQFF. CDR3 coding DNA: TGTGCCAGCAGCTTACTATCTGAGCAGTTCTTC.

The chain joins TRBV11-2 to TRBJ2-7; 11 bases align to TRBD1. The CDR3 has 15 residues. Germline V CDR1 and CDR2: SGHAT, FQNNGV. J was trimmed by 6 bases and V by 5 bases; bases with no gene match: 9. The CDR3 spells CASSTPGTGGLEQYF. CDR3 coding DNA: TGTGCCAGCAGCACGCCCGGGACAGGGGGGCTCGAGCAGTACTTC. Filled out from reference TRBV11-2 and TRBJ2-7, the complete variable domain reads EAGVAQSPRYKIIEKRQSVAFWCNPISGHATLYWYQQILGQGPKLLIQFQNNGVVDDSQLPKDRFSAERLKGVDSTLKIQPAKLEDSAVYLCASSTPGTGGLEQYFGPGTRLTVT.

The chain employs TRBV10-3 and TRBJ1-2, with D unresolved. There are 14 residues in the CDR3. CDR1 and CDR2 (germline): ENHRY, SYGVKD. V lost 7 bases to trimming and J lost 1 base, with 13 bases between them. The CDR3 spells CAIMAESLNYGYTF. The CDR3 DNA is TGTGCCATCATGGCAGAATCTCTTAACTATGGCTACACCTTC.

The chain carries TRBV5-1 and TRBJ2-7; TRBD1 matches at 10 bases. CDR1 and CDR2 from the germline V gene are SGHRS and YFSETQ. With V trimmed by 3 bases and J by 5 bases, 2 bases remained unmatched. This CDR3 has 13 amino acids. CDR3 DNA sequence: TGCGCCAGCAGCTCGGGACAGGGGAACGAGCAGTACTTC. Its translation: CASSSGQGNEQYF.

This chain uses TRBV30 with TRBJ1-5, with a tentative D call TRBD1 (6 bases). Trimming cost V 0 bases and J 7 bases, with 16 bases left between them. The CDR3 consists of 15 residues. Germline loops: CDR1 GTSNPN, CDR2 SVGIG (reference sequence). The CDR3 nucleotides read TGTGCCTGGAGTGTATTCGGGGGGGCTGGGCAGCCCCAGCATTTT. This gives the protein CAWSVFGGAGQPQHF.

The chain couples TRBV18 to TRBJ2-7, with TRBD2 matching over 7 bases. V lost 2 bases, J lost 8 bases, and 6 bases stayed unmatched. CDR1 and CDR2 (germline): KGHSH, LQKENI. The CDR3 extends over 13 amino acids. The CDR3 bases are TGTGCCAGCTCACCAAGCGGGACGCCGCAGCAGTACTTC. Its translation is CASSPSGTPQQYF.

The chain has TRBV10-1 and TRBJ2-1; 10 bases agree with TRBD2. The V gene's germline CDR1 is WNHNN and CDR2 SYGVQD (reference sequence). The trim removed 5 bases at V and 6 bases at J, leaving 4 bases unmatched. The CDR3 runs 14 residues. The CDR3 bases are TGCGCCAGCAGTCCCGAGCGGGGGGGCAATGAGCAGTTCTTC. Its translation is CASSPERGGNEQFF.

The chain joins TRBV5-4 to TRBJ2-2; 11 bases are shared with TRBD1. The CDR3 loop spans 15 amino acids. CDR1 and CDR2 (germline): SGHNT, YYREEE (reference sequence). V was pared by 3 bases and J by 4 bases, with 2 bases of the junction left unmatched. CDR3 protein: CASSWGQGGTGELFF. The CDR3 DNA reads TGTGCCAGCAGCTGGGGACAGGGGGGCACCGGGGAGCTGTTTTTT.

The chain uses TRBV6-1 and TRBJ2-1; D is possibly TRBD2 (7 bases). Germline V CDR1 and CDR2: MNHNS, SASEGT. The CDR3 is 17 amino acids. Trimming left V 2 bases short and J 4 bases short, with 18 bases between. The CDR3 DNA sequence: TGTGCCAGCAGTGAATCGAGGTGGGGGGGCCATTACAATGAGCAGTTCTTC. Amino acids: CASSESRWGGHYNEQFF.

The chain links TRBV2 to TRBJ1-3, with D hard to call. The V gene lost 10 bases and the J gene lost 2 bases, with 12 bases spanning the gap. This CDR3 has 13 amino acids. Germline assignment: CDR1 SNHLY and CDR2 FYNNEI. CDR3 sequence: CATFPGTGNTIYF. For the CDR3, the DNA is TGTGCCACTTTTCCGGGAACTGGAAACACCATATATTTT.